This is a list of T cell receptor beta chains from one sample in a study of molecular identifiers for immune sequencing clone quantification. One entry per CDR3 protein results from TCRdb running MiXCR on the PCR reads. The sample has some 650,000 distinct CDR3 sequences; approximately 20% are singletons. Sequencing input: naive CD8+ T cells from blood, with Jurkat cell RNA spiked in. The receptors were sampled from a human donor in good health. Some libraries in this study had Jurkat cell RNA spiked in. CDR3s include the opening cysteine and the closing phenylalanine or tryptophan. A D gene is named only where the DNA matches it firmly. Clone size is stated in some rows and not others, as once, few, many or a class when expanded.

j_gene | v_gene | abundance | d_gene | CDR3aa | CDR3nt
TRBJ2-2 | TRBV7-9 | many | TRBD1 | CASSPRTGANTGELFF | TGTGCCAGCAGCCCCCGGACAGGGGCGAACACCGGGGAGCTGTTTTTT
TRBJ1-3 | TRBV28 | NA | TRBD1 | CAGSLWGQFSGNTIYF | TGTGCCGGCAGTTTGTGGGGACAGTTCTCTGGAAACACCATATATTTT
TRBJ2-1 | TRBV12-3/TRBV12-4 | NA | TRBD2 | CAILALAGGLGDEQFF | TGTGCCATCCTGGCGCTAGCGGGGGGCCTCGGAGATGAGCAGTTCTTC
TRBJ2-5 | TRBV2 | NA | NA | CASGEALVLETQYF | TGTGCCAGCGGTGAAGCGCTGGTCCTGGAGACCCAGTACTTC
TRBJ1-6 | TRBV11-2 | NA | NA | CASSLGQFRSPLHF | TGTGCCAGCAGCTTAGGGCAGTTCAGATCACCCCTCCACTTT
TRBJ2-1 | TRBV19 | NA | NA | CASGGVGAYNEQFF | TGTGCCAGTGGGGGAGTAGGGGCTTACAATGAGCAGTTCTTC
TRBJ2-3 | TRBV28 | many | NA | CASSPYSGPTLTDTQYF | TGTGCCAGCAGTCCTTATTCTGGACCGACTCTCACAGATACGCAGTATTTT
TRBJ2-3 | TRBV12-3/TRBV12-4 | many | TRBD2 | CASSSQTGLAGGPSSDTQYF | TGTGCCAGCAGTTCCCAAACGGGACTAGCGGGAGGGCCGTCATCCGATACGCAGTATTTT
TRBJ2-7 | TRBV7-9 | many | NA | CASSLAGQGIYYEQYF | TGTGCCAGCAGCTTAGCGGGGCAGGGTATCTACTACGAGCAGTACTTC
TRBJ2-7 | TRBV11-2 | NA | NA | CASSLAQARNVYEQYF | TGTGCCAGCAGCTTAGCTCAAGCGAGAAACGTCTACGAGCAGTACTTC
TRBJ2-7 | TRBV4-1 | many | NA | CASSQVGDKYEQYF | TGCGCCAGCAGCCAAGTCGGGGACAAATACGAGCAGTACTTC
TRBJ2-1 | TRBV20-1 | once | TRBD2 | CSARDFLAGGNEQFF | TGCAGTGCTAGAGATTTCCTAGCGGGAGGCAATGAGCAGTTCTTC
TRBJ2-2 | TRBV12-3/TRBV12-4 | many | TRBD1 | CASSITGTGVTGELFF | TGTGCCAGCAGTATAACCGGGACAGGCGTAACCGGGGAGCTGTTTTTT
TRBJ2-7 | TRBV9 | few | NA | CASSVGGLSGDEQYF | TGTGCCAGCAGCGTAGGGGGTTTATCAGGTGACGAGCAGTACTTC
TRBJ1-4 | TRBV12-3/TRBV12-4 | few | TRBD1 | CASSLQGAREKLFF | TGTGCCAGCAGTTTACAGGGGGCCAGGGAAAAACTGTTTTTT
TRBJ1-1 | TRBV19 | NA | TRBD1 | CASKDRGNPPTEAFF | TGTGCCAGTAAGGACAGGGGGAATCCTCCCACTGAAGCTTTCTTT